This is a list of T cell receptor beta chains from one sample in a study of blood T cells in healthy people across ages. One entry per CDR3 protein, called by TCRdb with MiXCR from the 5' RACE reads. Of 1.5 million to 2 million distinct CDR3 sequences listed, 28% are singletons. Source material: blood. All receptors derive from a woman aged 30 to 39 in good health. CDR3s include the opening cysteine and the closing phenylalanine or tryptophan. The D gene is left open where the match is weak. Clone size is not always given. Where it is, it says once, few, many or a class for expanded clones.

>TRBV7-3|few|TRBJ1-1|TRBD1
TGTGCCAGCAGCACCCAGGGGGCCCTGAACACTGAAGCTTTCTTT
CASSTQGALNTEAFF
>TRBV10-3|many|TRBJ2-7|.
TGTGCCATCAGTGAAGTTACAGACGAGCAGTACTTC
CAISEVTDEQYF
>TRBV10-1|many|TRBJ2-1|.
TGCGCCAGCAGTGAGTCGGAAGCGCCGACCTACAATGAGCAGTTCTTC
CASSESEAPTYNEQFF
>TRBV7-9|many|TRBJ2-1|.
TGTGCCAGCAGACAGGGAAATGAGCAGTTCTTC
CASRQGNEQFF
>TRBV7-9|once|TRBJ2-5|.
TGTGCCAGCAGCACCCGGGACGGTGGTAATGAGCAGTACTTC
CASSTRDGGNEQYF
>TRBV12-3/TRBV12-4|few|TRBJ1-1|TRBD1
TGTGCCAGCAGTTCGGGACAGGGGGCAGGCACTGAAGCTTTCTTT
CASSSGQGAGTEAFF
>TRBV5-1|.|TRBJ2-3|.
TGCGCCAGCAGCTTGGATGGGAGAGCCTTCGATACGCAGTATTTT
CASSLDGRAFDTQYF
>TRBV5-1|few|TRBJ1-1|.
TGCGCCAGCAGCTTGGAAGTTGAGAACACTGAAGCTTTCTTT
CASSLEVENTEAFF
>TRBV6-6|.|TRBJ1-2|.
TGTGCCAGCAATTATGCGGGAGGGTCATCTGGCTACACCTTC
CASNYAGGSSGYTF
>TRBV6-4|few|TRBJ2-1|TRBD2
TGTGCCAGCAGTGCCATAGCGGGGGTTATCAATGAGCAGTTCTTC
CASSAIAGVINEQFF
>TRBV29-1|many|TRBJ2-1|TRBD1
TGCAGCGTCACCGGGACAGTTAATGAGCAGTTCTTC
CSVTGTVNEQFF
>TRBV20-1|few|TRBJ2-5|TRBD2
TGCAGTGCTAGAGATGGCCTAGCGGAGCCCTACCAAGAGACCCAGTACTTC
CSARDGLAEPYQETQYF
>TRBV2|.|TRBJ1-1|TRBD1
TGTGCCAGCAGTGAGTCTGGGCCCGACAGGGCATCCGATGAAGCTTTCTTT
CASSESGPDRASDEAFF
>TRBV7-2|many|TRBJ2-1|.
TGTGCCAGCAGCTCACGATCGGGGTTCGATGAGCAGTTCTTC
CASSSRSGFDEQFF
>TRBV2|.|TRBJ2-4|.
TGTGCCAGCAGTGAGAGGCAGCTAGCCAAAAACATTCAGTACTTC
CASSERQLAKNIQYF
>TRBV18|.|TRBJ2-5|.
TGTGCCAGCGCCTTTTCAGGGGTTGAGACCCAGTACTTC
CASAFSGVETQYF
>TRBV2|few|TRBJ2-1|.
TGTGCCAGCATGGGAGACAGATACAATGAGCAGTTCTTC
CASMGDRYNEQFF
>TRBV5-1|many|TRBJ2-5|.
TGCGCCAGCAGCTTGCTAGGGGAAGAGACCCAGTACTTC
CASSLLGEETQYF
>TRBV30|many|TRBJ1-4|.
TGTGCCTGGAGTTGGGGGACTAATGAAAAACTGTTTTTT
CAWSWGTNEKLFF
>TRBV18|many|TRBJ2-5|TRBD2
TGTGCCAGCTCACACGGGACTAGCGGAACCCCCGCGAAAGAGACCCAGTACTTC
CASSHGTSGTPAKETQYF
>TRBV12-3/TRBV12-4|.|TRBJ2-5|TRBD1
TGTGCCGGCAGTTTAGTGCAGGGGGCGGGAGAGACCCAGTACTTC
CAGSLVQGAGETQYF
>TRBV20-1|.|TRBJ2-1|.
TGCAGTGCTTCCGAAGTCCGGGGAGGAACTGGGGAGCAGTTCTTC
CSASEVRGGTGEQFF
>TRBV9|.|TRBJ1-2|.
TGTGCCGGCAGCTTAGGGGGGGCCAAAGGGGATGGCTACACCTTC
CAGSLGGAKGDGYTF
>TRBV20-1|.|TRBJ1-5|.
TGCAGTGCTAGAGTGTCACAGCAAAGTAGCAATCAGCCCCAGCATTTT
CSARVSQQSSNQPQHF
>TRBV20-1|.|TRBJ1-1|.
TGCAGTGCTCCCAGGGAAAACACTGAAGCTTTCTTT
CSAPRENTEAFF
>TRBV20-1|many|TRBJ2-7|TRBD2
TGCAGTGCTTCGACTAGCGTGAGCTCCTACGAGCAGTACTTC
CSASTSVSSYEQYF